These T cell receptor beta chains were read from a single sample in a study of cytomegalovirus exposure and HLA in healthy donors. Method: immunoSEQ multiplex PCR; TCRdb's copy keeps in-frame clones and lacks some. The repertoire holds 150,000 or so clones, with around four fifths as singletons. The sample taken for sequencing was PBMCs. All receptors come from a young man in good health and CMV-seropositive. Both conserved end residues are part of each CDR3. The D gene is left open where the match is weak. Some rows mark clone size as missing; the rest say once, few, many or name a class of expanded clone.

v_gene	d_gene	abundance	j_gene	CDR3nt	CDR3aa
TRBV6-5	.	.	TRBJ1-1	TGTGCCAGCAGTTACGGGACAAAACGGAGCACTGAAGCTTTCTTT	CASSYGTKRSTEAFF
TRBV15	TRBD2	.	TRBJ2-3	TGTGCCACCGAAGATAGTCCGGAACTAGCGGGGGCTTGGGGGACGCAGTATTTT	CATEDSPELAGAWGTQYF
TRBV7-9	TRBD2	.	TRBJ2-1	TGTGCCAGCAGTCCAAAACTAGCGGCGATTTACAATGAGCAGTTCTTC	CASSPKLAAIYNEQFF
TRBV7-6	.	.	TRBJ2-3	TGTGCCAGCAGCTTAGACAGCGTAGCGAGGACGCAGTATTTT	CASSLDSVARTQYF
TRBV6-5	TRBD1	.	TRBJ2-1	TGTGCCAGCAGTTACCGACAGGGGGCAAATGAGCAGTTCTTC	CASSYRQGANEQFF
TRBV7-7	.	.	TRBJ2-7	TGTGCTAGCAGCTTAGCTACCGACGGGGGCGAGCAGTACTTC	CASSLATDGGEQYF
TRBV28	TRBD1	once	TRBJ1-3	TGTGCCAGCAGCGAGGGGGCCCCACCTAGCACCATATATTTT	CASSEGAPPSTIYF
TRBV21-1	.	.	TRBJ2-1	.	CASSPVAFGTGGHGIKYEQFF
TRBV10-3	TRBD1	.	TRBJ1-4	TGTGCCATCGGGGGACCAGACAGGGGCCGAGCTAATGAAAAACTGTTTTTT	CAIGGPDRGRANEKLFF
TRBV5-1	.	once	TRBJ2-7	TGCGCCAGCAGCTTGCAGGGAAGCTCCTACGAGCAGTACTTC	CASSLQGSSYEQYF
TRBV2	TRBD1	.	TRBJ1-1	TGTGCCAGCCGGGACAGGGGAGGGAACACTGAAGCTTTCTTT	CASRDRGGNTEAFF
TRBV7-7	TRBD1	.	TRBJ2-7	TGTGCTAGCAGCCGGGACAGGGGGTACGAGCAGTACTTC	CASSRDRGYEQYF
TRBV9	.	.	TRBJ1-1	TGTGCCAGCAGCGTCAGATCGGGGCACAGGGACACTGAAGCTTTCTTT	CASSVRSGHRDTEAFF
TRBV29-1	.	.	TRBJ1-2	TGCAGCGTAAACAGGGAACAGGGCTATGGCTACACCTTC	CSVNREQGYGYTF
TRBV7-9	.	.	TRBJ1-1	TGTGCCAGCAGCTCCGGGACAACGAACACTGAAGCTTTCTTT	CASSSGTTNTEAFF
TRBV19	TRBD1	.	TRBJ1-4	TGTGCCATAAGCCGGACAGGGTCCTTTACGGGCAATGAAAAACTGTTTTTT	CAISRTGSFTGNEKLFF
TRBV10-1	TRBD1	.	TRBJ1-1	TGCGCCAGCAGGGCCGGGACAGGGGACACTGAAGCTTTCTTT	CASRAGTGDTEAFF
TRBV4-1	.	.	TRBJ2-5	TGCGCCAGCAGCCAATGGCAGGGTCCGGAGACCCAGTACTTC	CASSQWQGPETQYF
TRBV15	.	.	TRBJ1-2	TGTGCCACCAGCAGAGGGACAGAAATGTTTCCCCCGGCCGGCTACACCTTC	CATSRGTEMFPPAGYTF
TRBV5-5	TRBD1	.	TRBJ1-6	TGTGCCAGCAGCTTGACAGGGGAGTATTCACCCCTCCACTTT	CASSLTGEYSPLHF
TRBV5-1	TRBD1	.	TRBJ2-5	TGCGCCAGCAGCCCCCGGGACAGGGGTCATCAAGAGACCCAGTACTTC	CASSPRDRGHQETQYF
TRBV7-2	.	.	TRBJ1-2	TGTGCCAGCAGCTTGGAGAACTATGGCTACACCTTC	CASSLENYGYTF
TRBV5-1	.	.	TRBJ2-2	TGCGCCAGCAGCCTAAACACCGGGGAGCTGTTTTTT	CASSLNTGELFF
TRBV30	TRBD1	.	TRBJ1-6	TGTGCCTGGAGCCGGGACAGCAATTCACCCCTCCACTTT	CAWSRDSNSPLHF
TRBV9	.	few	TRBJ1-1	TGTGCCAGCAGCGTAGTAGAAGAAGCTTTCTTT	CASSVVEEAFF
TRBV5-1	.	once	TRBJ2-3	TGCGCCAGCAGCTTGGTAGTTACAGATACGCAGTATTTT	CASSLVVTDTQYF
TRBV6-1	.	.	TRBJ2-3	TGTGCCAGCAGTGAAGCGCGATATATTGCAGATACGCAGTATTTT	CASSEARYIADTQYF
TRBV7-9	TRBD1	.	TRBJ1-1	TGTGCCAGCAGCCTACTACAGGGGGAGGTCACTGAAGCTTTCTTT	CASSLLQGEVTEAFF
TRBV5-1	.	.	TRBJ2-7	TGCGCCAGCAGCTTGGGAAGGCAGGGCCTTAGGAACGAGCAGTACTTC	CASSLGRQGLRNEQYF
TRBV6-5	.	once	TRBJ1-1	TGTGCCAGCAGAACACCCGACAGACTGAACACTGAAGCTTTCTTT	CASRTPDRLNTEAFF
TRBV5-4	.	.	TRBJ2-7	TGTGCCAGCAGCTGGGGGGACCTAACCTACGAGCAGTACTTC	CASSWGDLTYEQYF
TRBV9	.	.	TRBJ1-1	TGTGCCAGCAGCGTGGGAGGGCGCACTGAAGCTTTCTTT	CASSVGGRTEAFF
TRBV11-3	.	.	TRBJ2-3	TGTGCCAGCAGCCCCCACCAGGGACTCACAGATACGCAGTATTTT	CASSPHQGLTDTQYF
TRBV4-3	.	.	TRBJ2-7	TGCGCCAGCAGCCAAGATACCAGTTACGAGCAGTACTTC	CASSQDTSYEQYF
TRBV6-6	.	.	TRBJ1-1	TGTGCCAGCAGTTACCCCGCCCCTACTGCTGAAGCTTTCTTT	CASSYPAPTAEAFF
TRBV6-4	.	.	TRBJ2-6	TGTGCCAGCAGCGACTCGGGACAAGGCTTCTCTGGGGCCAACGTCCTGACTTTC	CASSDSGQGFSGANVLTF
TRBV4-1	TRBD2	.	TRBJ2-7	TGCGCCAGCAGCCTCCAGGCGGGGGCCTACGAGCAGTACTTC	CASSLQAGAYEQYF
TRBV5-1	TRBD1	.	TRBJ1-6	TGCGCCAGCAGCTTGGATGGAGGGGGCCCCTATAATTCACCCCTCCACTTT	CASSLDGGGPYNSPLHF
TRBV7-9	.	.	TRBJ1-2	TGTGCCAGCAGCTTAGCTTGGGCAGGGTATGGCTACACCTTC	CASSLAWAGYGYTF
TRBV19	TRBD1	.	TRBJ2-5	TGTGCCAGTAGTATACAGGGGGCTAGATGGGAGACCCAGTACTTC	CASSIQGARWETQYF
TRBV30	TRBD1	.	TRBJ1-2	TGTGCCTGGAGTTTTTCAGGGGGCCTTGGCTACACCTTC	CAWSFSGGLGYTF
TRBV6-4	TRBD1	once	TRBJ2-2	TGTGCCAGCGGACAGGGAAACGGGGAGCTGTTTTTT	CASGQGNGELFF
TRBV7-9	.	.	TRBJ1-2	TGTGCCAGCAGCTTAAGCGGGACGGGCTATGGCTACACCTTC	CASSLSGTGYGYTF
TRBV29-1	.	.	TRBJ2-1	TGCAGCGTCCCGATTCAGGGCGATGAGCAGTTCTTC	CSVPIQGDEQFF
TRBV11-2	TRBD1	.	TRBJ2-7	TGTGCCAGCAGCTTACTTCTACTCTCATTGACAGGGGGCTACGAGCAGTACTTC	CASSLLLLSLTGGYEQYF
TRBV2	.	.	TRBJ2-7	TGTGCCAGCAGTGAGCAGGGGTCCCCTTACGAGCAGTACTTC	CASSEQGSPYEQYF
TRBV10-3	.	few	TRBJ2-5	TGTGCCATCAGTGAACAGTTGGGCAGGGAAGAGACCCAGTACTTC	CAISEQLGREETQYF
TRBV6-5	.	.	TRBJ1-1	TGTGCCAGCAAGAGGTTGAACACTGAAGCTTTCTTT	CASKRLNTEAFF
TRBV2	.	.	TRBJ2-5	TGTGCCAGCAGTAGGAATGCAGGGGGGGAGACCCAGTACTTC	CASSRNAGGETQYF
TRBV5-4	TRBD2	.	TRBJ2-1	TGTGCCAGCAGCTTGGGACTAGCGGGGGGGAGGCGTATGAATGAGCAGTTCTTC	CASSLGLAGGRRMNEQFF
TRBV19	.	.	TRBJ1-5	TGTGCCAGTAGAAGTCCAGGTTTTCAGCCCCAGCATTTT	CASRSPGFQPQHF
TRBV11-2	TRBD2	once	TRBJ2-3	TGTGCCAGCAGCCCCGCTCTACATGAGCTAGCGGGGGGGCTGGATACGCAGTATTTT	CASSPALHELAGGLDTQYF
TRBV16	TRBD1	.	TRBJ1-2	TGTGCCAGCAGCCAAGAGACAGGGGCGACCGGCTACACCTTC	CASSQETGATGYTF
TRBV4-3	.	.	TRBJ1-2	TGCGCCAGCAGCCGTGCGGGAACGGCTAACTATGGCTACACCTTC	CASSRAGTANYGYTF
TRBV5-1	TRBD2	.	TRBJ2-3	TGCGCCAGCACCCGAATCGGGCGGGGGGGCCTGACAGATACGCAGTATTTT	CASTRIGRGGLTDTQYF
TRBV6-1	.	.	TRBJ2-3	TGTGCCAGCAGTGAACTAGGAGATACGCAGTATTTT	CASSELGDTQYF
TRBV7-9	TRBD2	.	TRBJ2-1	TGTGCCAGCAGCTTAGGCCTAGCGGGGTACTCCTACAATGAGCAGTTCTTC	CASSLGLAGYSYNEQFF
TRBV6-5	TRBD1	.	TRBJ2-7	TGTGCCAGCACCCGAACAGGGGGCATAGACGAGCAGTACTTC	CASTRTGGIDEQYF
TRBV9	TRBD2	.	TRBJ2-3	TGTGCCAGCAGCGTAGGAAGCGGGGGGACCACAGATACGCAGTATTTT	CASSVGSGGTTDTQYF